Included here is one T cell receptor (beta chain) sequence, with context. Its cognate antigen is unknown. Produced via immunoSEQ multiplex PCR; TCRdb's table is partial and in-frame only. The table lists tens of thousands of clones, around 92% of them singletons, with around 15% in the top ten. CDR3 length equals 15 residues. V gave up 4 bases and J gave up 3 bases, with 15 bases separating them. The germline gives CDR1 SEHNR, CDR2 FQNEAQ (reference sequence). This sample was included in a study of OX40 agonist ivuxolimab in advanced cancers. As for the study in general: Ivuxolimab is a fully human IgG2 antibody that activates OX40 (CD134). Study-wide results and caveats: Certain nonresponders likewise exhibited a low normalized T-cell clonal expansion. Within 6 weeks, CD4+ and CD8+ blood T cells expanded clonally at 0.1 to 3.0 mg/kg. Still undetermined is the antigen specificity of the expanded peripheral T cells.

Specimen: CD4+ or CD8+ T cells sorted from blood, collected in a trial of the OX40 agonist ivuxolimab. The sequence was collected from an adult with an advanced solid tumor such as melanoma, head and neck, liver or kidney cancer. This sequence joins TRBV7-9 and TRBJ1-1; the D gene is possibly TRBD1 (5 bases). Written as DNA, the CDR3 is TGTGCCAGCAGCTCCCATGACAGCGGGTACACTGAAGCTTTCTTT. It translates to CASSSHDSGYTEAFF.